This T cell receptor beta chain was sequenced for a study of T cell repertoires in ileal Crohn's disease. V lost 1 base to trimming and J lost 1 base, with 11 bases between them. Germline loops: CDR1 MGHRA, CDR2 YSYEKL. The CDR3 extends over 16 amino acids. Study observations and caveats: High-frequency clones were more common in sorted CD8 than CD4 cells.

Clones were read by immunoSEQ multiplex PCR, and TCRdb kept only the in-frame ones, dropping some. The table has over 14,000 clones, approximately 70% seen once. Included were adult ileal or ileocolonic Crohn's patients indicated for ileocolonic resection. Details on this clone: The antigen remains unidentified.

The receptor was isolated from an adult with Crohn's disease. The sample comprised ileal tissue. The chain carries TRBV4-1 and TRBJ2-1, with D possibly matching TRBD2 (7 bases). CDR3 sequence: CASSQVGGASYNEQFF. The CDR3 DNA reads TGCGCCAGCAGCCAAGTAGGGGGGGCGTCCTACAATGAGCAGTTCTTC.